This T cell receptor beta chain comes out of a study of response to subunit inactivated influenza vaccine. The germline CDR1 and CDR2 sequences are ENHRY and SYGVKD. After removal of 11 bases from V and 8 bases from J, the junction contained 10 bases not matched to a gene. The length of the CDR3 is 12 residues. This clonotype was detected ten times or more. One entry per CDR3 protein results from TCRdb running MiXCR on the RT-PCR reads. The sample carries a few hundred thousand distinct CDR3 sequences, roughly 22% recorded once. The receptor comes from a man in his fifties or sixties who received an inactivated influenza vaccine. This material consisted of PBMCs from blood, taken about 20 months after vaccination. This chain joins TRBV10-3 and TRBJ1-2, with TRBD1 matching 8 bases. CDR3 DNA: TGTGCCGTCCACTCAGGGGGCGGAGGCTACACCTTC. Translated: CAVHSGGGGYTF.